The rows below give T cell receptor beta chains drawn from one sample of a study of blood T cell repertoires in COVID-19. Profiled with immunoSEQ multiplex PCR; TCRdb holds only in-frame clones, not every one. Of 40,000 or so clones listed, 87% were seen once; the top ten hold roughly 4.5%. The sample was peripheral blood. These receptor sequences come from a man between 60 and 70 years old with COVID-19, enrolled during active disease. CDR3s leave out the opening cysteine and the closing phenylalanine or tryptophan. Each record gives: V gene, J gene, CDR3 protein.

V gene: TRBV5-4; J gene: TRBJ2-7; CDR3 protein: ASSHGSSRYEQY
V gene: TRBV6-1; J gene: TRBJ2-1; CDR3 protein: ASSEVGGPYNEQF
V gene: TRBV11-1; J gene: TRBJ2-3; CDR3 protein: ASSLVIDSDTQY
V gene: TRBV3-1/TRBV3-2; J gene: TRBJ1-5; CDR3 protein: ASSQQGNQPQH
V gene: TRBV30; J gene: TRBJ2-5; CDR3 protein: AWSVLYQETQY
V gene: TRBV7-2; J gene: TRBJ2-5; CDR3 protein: ASSLVTGVLETQY
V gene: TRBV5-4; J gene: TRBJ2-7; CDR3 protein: ASSSQPGAGVGNEQY
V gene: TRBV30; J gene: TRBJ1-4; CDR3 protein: AWRSRGREKLF
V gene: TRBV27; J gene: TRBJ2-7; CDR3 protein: ASSLSGQGSYEQY
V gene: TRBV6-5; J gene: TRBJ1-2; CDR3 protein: ASTSSYRVGSGYT
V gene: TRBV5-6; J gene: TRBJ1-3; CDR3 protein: ASSLVDRGNTIY
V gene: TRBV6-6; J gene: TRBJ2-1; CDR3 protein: ASGDLRDSDNEQF
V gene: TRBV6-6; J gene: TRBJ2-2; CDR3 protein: ASSGLAGNTGELF
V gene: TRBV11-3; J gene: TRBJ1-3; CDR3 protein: ASSLEPSSGNTIY